Listed below are T cell receptor beta chains from one sample, sequenced in a study of T cell responses to AZD1222 COVID-19 vaccine. Method: immunoSEQ multiplex PCR; TCRdb's copy keeps in-frame clones and lacks some. The table records approximately 110,000 clones, more than 70% of them present only once. Source: peripheral blood, taken 28 days after the second AZD1222 dose. The source is an adult who received the AZD1222 COVID-19 vaccine. CDR3s include the opening cysteine and the closing phenylalanine or tryptophan. A D gene is named only where the DNA matches it firmly. Size is omitted from some rows. Given values are once, few, many or a class for expanded clones.

cdr3_length	clone_size	d_call	v_call	j_call	cdr3_nt	cdr3_aa
14	-	-	TRBV5-1	TRBJ2-1	TGCGCCAGCAGCCCAGCACTAGTTCCCAATGAGCAGTTCTTC	CASSPALVPNEQFF
13	-	-	TRBV15	TRBJ1-5	TGTGCCACCAGCTACAGGTTAGTTCAGCCCCAGCATTTT	CATSYRLVQPQHF
14	-	-	TRBV18	TRBJ1-6	TGTGCCAGCTCACCAACTGGGATTGGCCCACCCCTCCACTTT	CASSPTGIGPPLHF
11	-	-	TRBV19	TRBJ2-3	TGTGCCAGTAGTAGCCCAGATACGCAGTATTTT	CASSSPDTQYF
16	-	TRBD2	TRBV28	TRBJ2-3	TGTGCCAGCGTCCGACTAGCGGGTACTAGCACAGATACGCAGTATTTT	CASVRLAGTSTDTQYF
15	-	-	TRBV18	TRBJ2-7	TGTGCCAGCTCACCACCGGGCGGCTTTAGTTACGAGCAGTACTTC	CASSPPGGFSYEQYF
13	once	-	TRBV6-2/TRBV6-3	TRBJ1-5	TGTGCCAGCAGTTACGCCGGGGCGAGGCCCCAGCATTTT	CASSYAGARPQHF
16	-	-	TRBV28	TRBJ1-5	TGTGCCAGCAGTTTCCGGACAGACCGAGGGAATCAGCCCCAGCATTTT	CASSFRTDRGNQPQHF
15	-	-	TRBV19	TRBJ1-4	TGTGCCAGTAGTTTTGGGCCAGCAACTAATGAAAAACTGTTTTTT	CASSFGPATNEKLFF
13	-	-	TRBV6-5	TRBJ1-2	TGTGCCAGCAGTTACGAGGGGGTCTCTGGCTACACCTTC	CASSYEGVSGYTF
12	-	-	TRBV10-1	TRBJ2-2	TGCGCCAGCCGGGGTAGCACCGGGGAGCTGTTTTTT	CASRGSTGELFF
15	-	TRBD2	TRBV30	TRBJ2-3	TGTGCCTGGAGGCCACCTAGCGGAAGCACAGATACGCAGTATTTT	CAWRPPSGSTDTQYF
16	few	-	TRBV30	TRBJ1-4	TGTGCCTGGACGCCCAAGGGGGGATTTGTTGGGGAAAAACTGTTTTTT	CAWTPKGGFVGEKLFF
15	-	-	TRBV21-1	TRBJ1-5	TGTGCCAGCAGCGGAGACAGGGGGGTTGTTGAGCCCCAGCATTTT	CASSGDRGVVEPQHF
18	-	-	TRBV18	TRBJ1-3	TGTGCCAGCTCACAAACTTCCGGGACGGCCAGCTCTGGAAACACCATATATTTT	CASSQTSGTASSGNTIYF
19	-	-	TRBV9	TRBJ2-5	TGTGCCAGCAGCGTAGAAGTTTGGGGCGGCGGGGGCCCTCCGGGGACCCAGTACTTC	CASSVEVWGGGGPPGTQYF
14	-	TRBD1	TRBV4-1	TRBJ1-5	TGCGCCAGCAGCCACCTGACAGGGAGGTTTGGTAAGCATTTT	CASSHLTGRFGKHF
12	-	-	TRBV30	TRBJ2-2	TGTGCCTGGAACCGGCAGTTCGGGGAGCTGTTTTTT	CAWNRQFGELFF
16	-	-	TRBV5-1	TRBJ1-1	TGCGCCAGCAGCTTCCCGGACGGGGCCCGGAACACTGAAGCTTTCTTT	CASSFPDGARNTEAFF
14	-	-	TRBV5-4	TRBJ1-5	TGTGCCAGCGGCCTCCAGGGGAGCAATCAGCCCCAGCATTTT	CASGLQGSNQPQHF
15	-	TRBD1	TRBV2	TRBJ1-2	TGTGCCAGCAGGGAAGGGGCCGGGACAGGTTACGGCTACACCTTC	CASREGAGTGYGYTF
15	-	-	TRBV28	TRBJ1-6	TGTGCCAGCACCCCGGTGGGGAATTTCTATTCACCCCTCCACTTT	CASTPVGNFYSPLHF
14	-	-	TRBV11-2	TRBJ1-1	TGTGCCAGCAGCTTCGGACAGTCCAACACTGAAGCTTTCTTT	CASSFGQSNTEAFF
14	-	-	TRBV7-2	TRBJ1-1	TGTGCCAGCAGCTTATATATGATGAACACTGAAGCTTTCTTT	CASSLYMMNTEAFF
15	-	-	TRBV5-1	TRBJ1-4	TGCGCCAGCAGTCGTGGACCGGACACTAATGAAAAACTGTTTTTT	CASSRGPDTNEKLFF
14	-	-	TRBV28	TRBJ1-6	TGTGCCAGCACGCAGGGACGATTCGATTCACCCCTCCACTTT	CASTQGRFDSPLHF
12	-	-	TRBV6-4	TRBJ1-2	TGTGCCAGCAGTGACTCAGACTATGGCTACACCTTC	CASSDSDYGYTF
14	-	-	TRBV30	TRBJ1-1	TGTGCCTGGAGTGTAACGCTAGCCCACTCTGAAGCTTTCTTT	CAWSVTLAHSEAFF
14	-	TRBD2	TRBV7-2	TRBJ2-5	TGTGCCTGCAAACGGACTAGCGGGGAAGAGACCCAGTACTTC	CACKRTSGEETQYF
13	few	-	TRBV7-9	TRBJ1-1	TGTGCCAGCAGCCTAAACACGGCCACTGAAGCTTTCTTT	CASSLNTATEAFF
17	-	TRBD2	TRBV9	TRBJ2-1	TGTGCCAGCAGCCGGGGTGGGACTAGCGGGGGACCCACCGAGCAGTTCTTC	CASSRGGTSGGPTEQFF
15	-	-	TRBV27	TRBJ1-2	TGTGCCAGCAGTTTTGGGACCCGAGATAACTATGGCTACACCTTC	CASSFGTRDNYGYTF
15	once	-	TRBV19	TRBJ2-5	TGTGCCAGTAGTCGCCCGGGACGGAGCCAAGAGACCCAGTACTTC	CASSRPGRSQETQYF
14	-	-	TRBV6-5	TRBJ1-5	TGTGCCAGCAGTTATGGTGGAAGCAATCAGCCCCAGCATTTT	CASSYGGSNQPQHF
13	-	-	TRBV12-3/TRBV12-4	TRBJ2-1	TGTGCCAGCCGGGCGAGCTCCTACAATGAGCAGTTCTTC	CASRASSYNEQFF
14	-	-	TRBV5-1	TRBJ1-5	TGCGCCAGCAGCTTGGGGGACGGGAATCAGCCCCAGCATTTT	CASSLGDGNQPQHF
15	-	TRBD1	TRBV7-9	TRBJ1-5	TGTGCCAGCAGCGGGATACAGGGGAGCAATCAGCCCCAGCATTTT	CASSGIQGSNQPQHF
14	-	-	TRBV13	TRBJ1-2	TGTGCCAGCAGCGTGGGGTCCTCGACTCCTGGCTACACCTTC	CASSVGSSTPGYTF
14	once	TRBD1	TRBV5-1	TRBJ1-3	TGCGCCAGCAGCTCAGGACAGGGTGGAAACACCATATATTTT	CASSSGQGGNTIYF
14	-	-	TRBV5-1	TRBJ1-5	TGCGCCAGCAGCTTGGAGGCAGGGAATCAGCCCCAGCATTTT	CASSLEAGNQPQHF
16	-	-	TRBV23-1	TRBJ2-2	TGCGCCAGCAGTCAATCGCCGTCGGGTCCCACCGGGGAGCTGTTTTTT	CASSQSPSGPTGELFF
14	once	-	TRBV20-1	TRBJ1-1	TGCAGTGCTAGTCGAGGACCGCTGAACACTGAAGCTTTCTTT	CSASRGPLNTEAFF
14	-	TRBD1	TRBV18	TRBJ1-4	TGTGCCAGCTCACTGGGACAGGTCGGTGAAAAACTGTTTTTT	CASSLGQVGEKLFF
16	-	-	TRBV7-2	TRBJ1-5	TGTGCCAGCAGCTTCTGGGGAGGCGTTAGCAATCAGCCCCAGCATTTT	CASSFWGGVSNQPQHF
15	-	-	TRBV3-1/TRBV3-2	TRBJ2-5	TGTGCCAGCAACTTCCCGTGGCAGGCAAAAGAGACCCAGTACTTC	CASNFPWQAKETQYF
18	few	-	TRBV4-1	TRBJ1-2	TGCGCCAGCAGCCCGAGGGGTGGGGGATCCCCACTATCAACTGGCTACACCTTC	CASSPRGGGSPLSTGYTF